The clone carrying this TCR beta chain was seen ten or more times. The target antigen is unknown. Time point specified: patch test 2, 6 weeks after DPC sensitization. The treatment here: therapeutic diphenylcyclopropenone sensitization with weekly scalp DPC. Donors were 18 to 70-year-old alopecia patients suitable for DPC. Extraction yielded total RNA from whole blood (unfractionated). CDR3 length: 16 residues. Germline V gene data show CDR1 as DFQATT and CDR2 as SNEGSKA (reference sequence). V was clipped by 6 bases and J by 3 bases, with 23 bases between them. These data come from a study of human T cells and chemical hapten exposure. As processed by the authors: A typical sample had some 95,000 TCRs, with about 23,224 to 750,000 overall. TCRdb redid the calling of the RACE reads with MiXCR, one entry per CDR3 protein. The V and J calls were not made by the authors but by TCRdb's processing. This table holds 110,000 or so distinct CDR3 sequences, less than 10% found once.

Overall study results and limits: There were significantly more large CDR3 similarity clusters among expanded TCRs than among controls.

This sequence originates from a woman in her thirties or forties with alopecia areata. Some clones in this sample may be carry-over from other donors' samples. The V gene is TRBV20-1, the J gene TRBJ1-1, with D possibly TRBD1 on 5 matching bases. This specimen consisted of whole blood, obtained in connection with sensitization to the hapten diphenylcyclopropenone (DPC). CDR3 sequence (DNA): TGCAGTGCAATAGAATTCCGTTCAGGGAGGGACACTGAAGCTTTCTTT. As protein: CSAIEFRSGRDTEAFF.